Listed here are 6 T cell receptor beta chains from one sample, sequenced in a study of glioma-infiltrating T cells. Amplification of TCR alpha and beta CDR3 regions from RNA used iRepertoire nested multiplex PCR. TCRdb re-analysed the multiplex PCR reads in MiXCR, keeping a single row per CDR3 protein. The sample has 300,000 to 400,000 distinct CDR3 sequences, 41% seen once. Sequenced input: glioma tissue, nonneoplastic brain tissue, or PBMCs (not recorded which). All receptors derive from a human donor with low-grade glioma or glioblastoma, undergoing nonglioma brain surgery, or in good health (not recorded which).

The genes are TRBV7-9 and TRBJ1-4, with TRBD1 matching 10 bases. Trimming at V came to 4 bases and at J to 0 bases, leaving 11 bases not matched to a gene. CDR1 is SEHNR, CDR2 FQNEAQ, per germline (reference sequence). The CDR3 sequence is 19 residues long. CDR3 sequence (DNA): TGTGCCAGCAGCTCCTCCGGGACAGGGGAGAGGGCAACTAATGAAAAACTGTTTTTT. Amino acids: CASSSSGTGERATNEKLFF.

This clonotype has a handful of counts. V usage is TRBV7-3 and J usage is TRBJ2-1, with D possibly TRBD1 on 6 matching bases. This CDR3 is 17 amino acids long. V lost 2 bases and J 4 bases, leaving 18 bases between the germline ends. Per germline, CDR1 SGHTA and CDR2 FQGTGA. CDR3 DNA: TGTGCCAGCAGCTTACTTCCTCGGACAGAGGGATACAATGAGCAGTTCTTC. This translates into CASSLLPRTEGYNEQFF.

The chain is built from TRBV20-1 and TRBJ2-7; 11 nucleotides match TRBD1. Germline CDR1 and CDR2: DFQATT and SNEGSKA (reference sequence). CDR3 length: 12 residues. V gave up 6 bases and J gave up 3 bases; unmatched junction bases: 1. CDR3: CSAGTGGYEQYF. The CDR3 nucleotides are TGCAGTGCCGGGACAGGGGGCTACGAGCAGTACTTC.

This clonotype was picked up a small number of times. The chain employs TRBV25-1 and TRBJ2-1; 14 bases match TRBD2. CDR3 length: 16 residues. Germline loops: CDR1 MGHDK, CDR2 SYGVNS. Germline trimming cut 5 bases from V and 8 bases from J; bases unmatched to any gene: 8. CDR3 sequence reads: CASSTMGTSGSDEQFF. In DNA form, the CDR3 reads TGTGCCAGCAGTACCATGGGGACTAGCGGGAGCGATGAGCAGTTCTTC. Based on the CDR3 plus reference TRBV25-1 and TRBJ2-1, the full variable domain is EADIYQTPRYLVIGTGKKITLECSQTMGHDKMYWYQQDPGMELHLIHYSYGVNSTEKGDLSSESTVSRIRTEHFPLTLESARPSHTSQYLCASSTMGTSGSDEQFFGPGTRLTVL.

The genes are TRBV5-8 and TRBJ2-3; 7 bases agree with TRBD2. Germline-derived CDR1 and CDR2 are SGHTS and YDEGEE. After removal of 4 bases from V and 1 base from J, the junction contained 9 bases not matched to a gene. The CDR3 length is 16 residues. The CDR3 loop reads CASSRLGLDGTDTQYF. CDR3 nucleotides: TGTGCCAGCAGCCGGCTCGGACTAGACGGCACAGATACGCAGTATTTT.

The chain uses TRBV4-2 and TRBJ2-3; TRBD2 matches at 10 bases. CDR1 is LGHNA, CDR2 YNFKEQ, per germline. The CDR3 is 17 residues long. V lost 1 base, J lost 2 bases, and 6 bases stayed unmatched. The CDR3 nucleotides are TGTGCCAGCAGCCAAGGGACTAGCGGAATCCTCACAGATACGCAGTATTTT. It specifies CASSQGTSGILTDTQYF.